The 16 T cell receptor beta chains given below trace back to one sample, sequenced in a study of blood T cell repertoires in COVID-19 (TCRdb year 2020). Receptor libraries were prepared by the immunoSEQ multiplex PCR assay. The table comes from immuneACCESS by way of TCRdb, which keeps in-frame sequences with V and J called. Part of the clones is missing from these tables; in studies checked, under half for an unresolved V gene and the rest for unknown reasons. The sample table contains approximately 150,000 clones; only one count was recorded for approximately 88% of them. The ten largest clonotypes hold over 4.5% of the sample. The sample comprised peripheral blood. These receptors were taken from a human donor in a cohort sampled during active COVID-19.

This chain joins TRBV6-5 and TRBJ1-2; D is perhaps TRBD1 (6 bases). This CDR3 has 14 residues. V dropped 4 bases and J dropped 5 bases, with 14 bases sitting between them. Germline V CDR1 and CDR2: MNHEY, SVGAGI. The CDR3, as DNA: TGTGCCAGCAGTTCGCCTTTCAGGGGTTATGGCTACACCTTC. The encoded protein is CASSSPFRGYGYTF.

V gene TRBV7-3 combines with J gene TRBJ2-1; 8 bases fit TRBD2. This CDR3 has 16 amino acids. Trimming removed 1 base from V and 1 base from J; junction bases left unmatched: 3. Looked up from germline, CDR1 is SGHTA and CDR2 is FQGTGA. The DNA of the CDR3 is TGTGCCAGCAGCTTAATCACTAGCGGATCCTACAATGAGCAGTTCTTC. Protein: CASSLITSGSYNEQFF.

In this sample, this clone turned up once. V gene TRBV5-1 combines with J gene TRBJ2-7; 10 positions agree with TRBD2. V dropped 5 bases and J dropped 4; count of bases not matched to a gene: 9. In germline, CDR1 is SGHRS, CDR2 YFSETQ. CDR3 length equals 15 residues. CDR3 loop: CASSQGLADTYEQYF. The CDR3 DNA reads as TGCGCCAGCAGTCAAGGACTAGCGGACACTTACGAGCAGTACTTC.

J is TRBJ1-6 and V is TRBV5-5; 9 bases align to TRBD1. The V segment lost 4 bases and the J segment 10 bases; nucleotides outside the gene matches: 6. The CDR3 extends over 14 amino acids. Germline CDR1 is SGHKS and CDR2 is YYEKEE (reference sequence). DNA for the CDR3: TGTGCCAGCAGCCCAGGGACAGGGAGGTCACCCCTCCACTTT. Its translation is CASSPGTGRSPLHF.

This clone appeared a few times. CDR3 loop: CASFSSNQPQHF. The CDR3 DNA reads TGTGCCAGCTTTAGTAGCAATCAGCCCCAGCATTTT. The rearrangement joins TRBV28 to TRBJ1-5; D remains unclear. The V end lost 8 bases, the J end lost 0 bases, and 5 bases lay between the germline ends. The CDR3 extends over 12 amino acids. The V gene's germline CDR1 is MDHEN and CDR2 SYDVKM.

This chain uses TRBV27 with TRBJ2-7; 11 nucleotides agree with TRBD2. CDR3 length: 16 residues. The germline V gene has CDR1 MNHEY and CDR2 SMNVEV (reference sequence). Unmatched junction bases numbered 11, after V lost 6 bases and J lost 4 bases. The chain's CDR3 is CASRAPTSGVPYEQYF. The DNA for the CDR3 is TGTGCCAGCAGGGCCCCGACTAGCGGGGTCCCATACGAGCAGTACTTC.

The rearrangement links TRBV28 to TRBJ1-1, with D unclear. In germline, CDR1 is MDHEN, CDR2 SYDVKM. Trimming stripped 9 bases from V and 5 bases from J, with 10 bases between. This CDR3 spans 11 amino acids. The CDR3 loop is CASTSETEAFF. Written as DNA, the CDR3 is TGTGCCAGTACCTCGGAGACTGAAGCTTTCTTT.

V usage is TRBV28 and J usage is TRBJ1-5, with 9 positions matching TRBD1. Germline loops: CDR1 MDHEN, CDR2 SYDVKM. The CDR3 has 14 residues. The ends lost 5 bases at V and 6 bases at J; junction bases unmatched: 5. CDR3 sequence: CASSIGQGPQPQHF. Here the CDR3 DNA reads TGTGCCAGCAGTATAGGACAGGGGCCTCAGCCCCAGCATTTT.

V is TRBV30 and J is TRBJ1-2, with D possibly TRBD1 on 6 matching bases. Germline values: CDR1 GTSNPN, CDR2 SVGIG (reference sequence). V gave up 1 base and J gave up 8 bases, with 14 bases separating them. The CDR3 has 13 residues. The CDR3 here is CAWSEDSLRGYTF. The CDR3 coding sequence is TGTGCCTGGAGTGAGGACAGCCTAAGGGGCTACACCTTC.

The CDR3 spells CASSLSSGGEQYF. DNA for the CDR3: TGTGCCAGCAGCCTCAGTAGCGGGGGCGAGCAGTACTTC. The rearrangement links TRBV3-1 (or the pseudogene TRBV3-2) to TRBJ2-7; 9 bases fit TRBD2. Trimming took 4 bases from V and 6 from J; bases not matched to a gene: 4. The CDR3 runs 13 residues. Germline CDR1 LGHDT, CDR2 YNNKEL (reference sequence).

This clone was seen a few times. The V and J genes are TRBV7-8 and TRBJ2-7; 9 bases align to TRBD2. Per the germline V gene, CDR1 is SGHVS and CDR2 is FQNEAQ. The CDR3 loop spans 16 amino acids. J lost 3 bases, V lost 1 base, and 7 bases had no gene match. The CDR3 coding sequence is TGTGCCAGCAGCTTAGTGACTAGCGGAGAAAACTACGAGCAGTACTTC. As protein: CASSLVTSGENYEQYF.

The chain is built from TRBV11-3 and TRBJ1-2; 8 bases line up with TRBD1. V lost 4 bases to trimming and J lost 8 bases; unmatched junction nucleotides: 12. The CDR3 is made up of 15 amino acids. Germline-derived CDR1 and CDR2 are SGHNT and YENEEA. This CDR3 reads CASSSDAQGVGGYTF. The CDR3 nucleotides read TGTGCCAGCAGCTCCGACGCACAGGGGGTTGGAGGCTACACCTTC.

The chain employs TRBV6-5 and TRBJ1-5; tentatively, D is TRBD1 (5 bases). V lost 5 bases and J lost 9, with 14 bases in between. This CDR3 has 13 amino acids. The germline V gene encodes CDR1 MNHEY and CDR2 SVGAGI. CDR3 coding DNA: TGTGCCAGCAGTCTAGGGGCCTTCCTGCCCCAGCATTTT. Protein sequence: CASSLGAFLPQHF.

The V gene is TRBV6-2 or TRBV6-3, the J gene TRBJ2-5, with 7 bases that match TRBD1. Germline CDR1 is MNHEY and CDR2 is SVGEGT. V was clipped by 4 bases and J by 3 bases; unmatched bases: 20. The CDR3 loop spans 19 amino acids. The CDR3 sequence: CASSSLQTTGVFRKETQYF. The CDR3 DNA reads as TGTGCCAGCAGTTCTTTACAAACAACAGGGGTCTTTAGGAAAGAGACCCAGTACTTC.

The chain combines TRBV5-1 with TRBJ1-1; 9 nucleotides line up with TRBD1. The V gene end was trimmed by 2 bases and the J gene end by 7 bases; junction bases not matched to a gene: 9. CDR1 SGHRS and CDR2 YFSETQ come from the germline V gene. The CDR3 has 15 residues. The CDR3 DNA is TGCGCCAGCAGCTTCCTGGGGGACAGGGATGGTGAAGCTTTCTTT. It encodes CASSFLGDRDGEAFF.

V is TRBV28 and J is TRBJ1-3; D remains unclear. This CDR3 comprises 14 residues. The V end lost 5 bases, the J end lost 2 bases, and 10 bases lay between the germline ends. From germline, CDR1 is MDHEN and CDR2 SYDVKM. In DNA form, the CDR3 reads TGTGCCAGCAGTCCCCCCGGGGCTGGAAACACCATATATTTT. Its protein is CASSPPGAGNTIYF.